This TCR beta chain was sequenced during a study of T cells in Graves' hyperthyroidism and ophthalmopathy. Whole-study context: Pretreatment peripheral blood was obtained at initial diagnosis. Broader study findings: Most expanded thyroid clonotypes above 0.001 also appeared in blood.

Graves' hyperthyroidism qualified as stable when ophthalmopathy did not progress within 18 months. Trimming took off 2 bases at V and 3 bases at J, with 4 bases between the two ends. The germline gives CDR1 SEHNR, CDR2 FQNEAQ (reference sequence). The CDR3 runs to 12 residues. A remark on this clonotype: Its cognate antigen is unknown.

TCR beta CDR3 region amplification was performed from RNA transcripts. The HTBI set primed first-round TCR CDR3 RT-PCR. From the multiplex PCR reads, TCRdb called clonotypes with MiXCR, one entry per CDR3 protein. The sample consists of about 360,000 distinct CDR3 sequences, about 13% of them appearing once. The clonotype originates from a woman younger than 30 with Graves' hyperthyroidism. The chain links TRBV7-9 to TRBJ1-2; no clear D. The sequencing sample was made of blood. The CDR3 coding sequence is TGTGCCAGCAGCTTACCTCACTATGGCTACACCTTC. Translated: CASSLPHYGYTF.